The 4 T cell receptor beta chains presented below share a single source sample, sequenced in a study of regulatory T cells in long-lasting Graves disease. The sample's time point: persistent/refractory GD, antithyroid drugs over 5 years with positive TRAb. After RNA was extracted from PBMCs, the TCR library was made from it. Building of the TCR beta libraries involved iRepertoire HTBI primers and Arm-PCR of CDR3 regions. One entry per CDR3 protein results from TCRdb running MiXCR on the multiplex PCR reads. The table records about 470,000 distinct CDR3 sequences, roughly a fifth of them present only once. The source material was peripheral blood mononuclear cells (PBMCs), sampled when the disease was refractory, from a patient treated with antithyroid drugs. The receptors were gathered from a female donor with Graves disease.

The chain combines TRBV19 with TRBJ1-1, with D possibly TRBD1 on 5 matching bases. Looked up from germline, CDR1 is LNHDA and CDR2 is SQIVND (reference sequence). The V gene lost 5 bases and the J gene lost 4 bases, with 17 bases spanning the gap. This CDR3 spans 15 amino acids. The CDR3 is CASSSAWGEGTEAFF. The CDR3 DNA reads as TGTGCCAGTAGTTCAGCCTGGGGGGAAGGCACTGAAGCTTTCTTT.

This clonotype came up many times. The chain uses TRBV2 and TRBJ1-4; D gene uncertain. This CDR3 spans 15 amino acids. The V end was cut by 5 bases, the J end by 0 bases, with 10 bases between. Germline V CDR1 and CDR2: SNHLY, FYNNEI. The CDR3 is CASSPPQSTNEKLFF. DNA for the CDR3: TGTGCCAGCAGTCCCCCACAGTCAACTAATGAAAAACTGTTTTTT.

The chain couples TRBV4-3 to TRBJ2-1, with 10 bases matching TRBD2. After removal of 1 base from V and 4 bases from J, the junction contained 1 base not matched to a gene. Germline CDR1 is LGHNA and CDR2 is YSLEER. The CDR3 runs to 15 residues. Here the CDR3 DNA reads TGCGCCAGCAGCCAAGTACTAGCGGGGTACAATGAGCAGTTCTTC. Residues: CASSQVLAGYNEQFF.

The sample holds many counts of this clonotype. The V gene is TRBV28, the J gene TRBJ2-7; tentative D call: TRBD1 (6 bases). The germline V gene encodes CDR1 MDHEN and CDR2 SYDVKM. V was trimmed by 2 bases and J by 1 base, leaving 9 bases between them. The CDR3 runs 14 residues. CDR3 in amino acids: CASSLRGMSYEQYF. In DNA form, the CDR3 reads TGTGCCAGCAGTTTAAGGGGGATGTCCTACGAGCAGTACTTC.